This TCR beta chain was found in a study of response to subunit inactivated influenza vaccine. TCRdb passed the RT-PCR reads through MiXCR, listing each CDR3 protein once. The table includes around 790,000 distinct CDR3 sequences, about 20% detected once. Comments on this clonotype: The target antigen is unknown.

The junction had 3 bases not matched to a gene; V was cut back by 0 bases and J by 0 bases. Germline CDR1 SGDLS, CDR2 YYNGEE. The CDR3 is 17 amino acids. Study-level findings and limits: With each seasonal influenza vaccination, the authors suggested, few new T cells are recruited.

The genes are TRBV9 and TRBJ1-6; TRBD1 matches 7 bases. The receptor was isolated from a man aged 45-65 years who received an inactivated influenza vaccine. The sequencing here drew on PBMCs from blood, taken 4 to 6 days after vaccination. The CDR3 DNA reads TGTGCCAGCAGCGTAGGGGGACAGAGCTCCTATAATTCACCCCTCCACTTT. Amino acid sequence: CASSVGGQSSYNSPLHF.